This T cell receptor beta chain is from a study of patients and donors after allogeneic stem cell transplantation. This clonotype turned up a few times. MiXCR, applied by TCRdb to the RT-PCR reads, yields one record per CDR3 protein. The table has about 57,000 distinct CDR3 sequences, more than 10% seen once. The CDR3 has 15 amino acids. The ends were cut back, 3 bases at V and 1 base at J, with 12 bases in the middle. Germline V CDR1 and CDR2: MNHEY, SVGEGT. Source material: blood, either unsorted or a sorted T cell fraction (not recorded which). The chain is built from TRBV6-2 or TRBV6-3 and TRBJ2-5, with TRBD2 as a possible D gene (5 bases). This clonotype originated in a human donor who was either an allogeneic HSCT recipient or a stem cell or donor lymphocyte infusion donor (not recorded which). It is not recorded whose cells these are; they may come from a transplant donor. CDR3 in amino acids: CASSYRDYIQETQYF. In DNA, the CDR3 is TGTGCCAGCAGTTATAGAGACTACATCCAAGAGACCCAGTACTTC.